The 22 T cell receptor beta chains below were found in one sample sequenced in a study of control samples from healthy donors and cancer patients. Produced via immunoSEQ multiplex PCR; TCRdb's table is partial and in-frame only. The sample includes over 100,000 clones, around nine tenths of them seen just once. Sequencing was performed on blood. The receptors were gathered from a man aged 45-65 years in good health.

The chain combines TRBV19 with TRBJ1-2; 7 positions match TRBD1. Germline CDR1 is LNHDA and CDR2 is SQIVND (reference sequence). This CDR3 contains 16 residues. V lost 4 bases and J lost 4; bases outside the gene matches: 12. The CDR3 protein is CASSTTGQPRSYGYTF. CDR3 DNA sequence: TGTGCCAGTAGTACAACGGGACAGCCCCGCTCCTATGGCTACACCTTC.

This rearrangement joins TRBV24-1 to TRBJ1-1, with D maybe TRBD1 (5 bases). Trimming took 7 bases from V and 2 from J, leaving 10 bases between them. This CDR3 has 13 residues. The germline V gene has CDR1 KGHDR and CDR2 SFDVKD. The CDR3 bases are TGTGCCACCAGAACCCAGGGAAACACTGAAGCTTTCTTT. It codes for CATRTQGNTEAFF.

The CDR3: CASSLEQGARQPQHF. As DNA, the CDR3 is TGTGCCAGCAGTTTAGAACAGGGGGCACGGCAGCCCCAGCATTTT. The gene calls are TRBV28 and TRBJ1-5; TRBD1 aligns across 9 bases. V dropped 2 bases and J dropped 7; count of bases not matched to a gene: 6. The length of the CDR3 is 15 residues. The germline gives CDR1 MDHEN, CDR2 SYDVKM.

The V and J genes are TRBV28 and TRBJ2-1, with a tentative D call TRBD2 (7 bases). CDR1 and CDR2 from the germline V gene are MDHEN and SYDVKM. This CDR3 is 15 amino acids long. V was shortened by 7 bases and J by 8 bases, with 21 bases between the two germline ends. CDR3 in DNA: TGTGCCAGCAACCCGGTGAGGGGGGGCACCGATGAGCAGTTCTTC. It encodes CASNPVRGGTDEQFF.

The rearrangement links TRBV4-1 to TRBJ1-2, with TRBD1 matching 7 bases. The germline CDR1 and CDR2 sequences are MGHRA and YSYEKL. The CDR3 runs to 14 residues. V lost 1 base and J lost 8; bases outside the gene matches: 7. The CDR3 loop is CASSQVGTERGYTF. CDR3 nucleotides: TGCGCCAGCAGCCAAGTCGGGACAGAACGGGGCTACACCTTC.

The chain joins TRBV2 to TRBJ1-2, with 7 bases that match TRBD1. Germline CDR1 is SNHLY and CDR2 is FYNNEI. The CDR3 covers 12 residues. The junction had 6 bases not matched to a gene; V was cut back by 6 bases and J by 8 bases. The CDR3 sequence is CASRTGNEGYTF. The CDR3 DNA reads TGTGCCAGCAGGACAGGGAATGAGGGCTACACCTTC.

This chain connects TRBV30 to TRBJ2-7; 8 bases map to TRBD1. From germline, CDR1 is GTSNPN and CDR2 SVGIG (reference sequence). J was trimmed by 4 bases and V by 4 bases; bases with no gene match: 6. The CDR3 sequence is 13 residues long. CDR3 in amino acids: CAWTRDRPYEQYF. CDR3 DNA sequence: TGTGCCTGGACCCGGGACAGGCCTTACGAGCAGTACTTC.

This clone was observed a single time. The V gene is TRBV19, the J gene TRBJ2-1; TRBD2 aligns across 9 bases. Trimming removed 6 bases from V and 6 bases from J; junction bases left unmatched: 0. CDR3 size: 12 residues. The V gene's germline CDR1 is LNHDA and CDR2 SQIVND (reference sequence). Here the CDR3 reads CASRAGGNEQFF. The CDR3 DNA reads as TGTGCCAGTAGAGCGGGGGGCAATGAGCAGTTCTTC.

This chain uses TRBV11-2 with TRBJ1-6; the match to TRBD1 covers 8 bases. CDR1 and CDR2 (germline): SGHAT, FQNNGV. The CDR3 has 14 residues. Trimming at V came to 5 bases and at J to 8 bases, leaving 5 bases not matched to a gene. The DNA of the CDR3 is TGTGCCAGCAGCGCGCAGGGGGCGGATTCACCCCTCCACTTT. This codes for CASSAQGADSPLHF.

The chain recombines TRBV29-1 with TRBJ2-3; TRBD2 might be the D (5 bases). Germline V gene lookup returns CDR1 SQVTM and CDR2 ANQGSEA. V was clipped by 4 bases and J by 7 bases, with 12 bases between them. The CDR3 is made up of 12 amino acids. The CDR3 DNA follows: TGCAGCGTTGTTTATTCGGGAAATACGCAGTATTTT. Translated, it gives CSVVYSGNTQYF.

The sample holds a few counts of this clone. This CDR3 reads CSVVSTLNTEAFF. The CDR3, as DNA: TGCAGCGTTGTCTCTACACTGAACACTGAAGCTTTCTTT. The V call is TRBV29-1, the J call TRBJ1-1; D remains ambiguous. Germline lookup yields CDR1 SQVTM and CDR2 ANQGSEA. This CDR3 has 13 amino acids. Trimming removed 4 bases from V and 0 bases from J, with 9 bases in between.

The J gene is TRBJ1-6, the V gene TRBV6-5, with a possible D match to TRBD1 (5 bases). The CDR3 is 16 amino acids. The V gene lost 0 bases and the J gene lost 4 bases, with 10 bases spanning the gap. CDR1 is MNHEY and CDR2 is SVGAGI in the germline V gene. The CDR3 loop reads CASSYSSGSYNSPLHF. The CDR3 DNA sequence: TGTGCCAGCAGTTACTCGTCAGGGTCATATAATTCACCCCTCCACTTT.

This clone was detected once. This chain uses TRBV6-4 with TRBJ2-3; TRBD2 is a possible D gene (6 bases). The length of the CDR3 is 15 residues. Germline V gene data show CDR1 as MRHNA and CDR2 as SNTAGT. Trimming left V 2 bases short and J 4 bases short, with 13 bases between. CDR3 amino acids: CASSDKGGAADTQYF. The CDR3 DNA reads TGTGCCAGCAGTGACAAAGGCGGGGCGGCAGATACGCAGTATTTT.

This rearrangement joins TRBV7-8 to TRBJ2-5, with TRBD2 as a possible D gene (5 bases). There are 16 residues in the CDR3. Per the germline V gene, CDR1 is SGHVS and CDR2 is FQNEAQ. With 5 bases removed from V and 2 bases from J, the gap between germline ends came to 18 bases. The CDR3 DNA sequence: TGTGCCAGCAGCCCCGCCCGGGGTAGGAATCAAGAGACCCAGTACTTC. As protein: CASSPARGRNQETQYF.

In DNA form, the CDR3 reads TGTGCCAGTAGTATAGTCGAAGGCAATCAGCCCCAGCATTTT. Translated: CASSIVEGNQPQHF. This chain connects TRBV19 to TRBJ1-5; D unresolved. V lost 1 base, J lost 2 bases, and 6 bases lay in between. Germline lookup yields CDR1 LNHDA and CDR2 SQIVND (reference sequence). CDR3 length equals 14 residues.

The chain links TRBV29-1 to TRBJ2-7; a possible D gene is TRBD2 (5 bases). This CDR3 contains 13 residues. V was cut by 4 bases and J by 2 bases, with 12 bases left in between. Germline assignment: CDR1 SQVTM and CDR2 ANQGSEA. In DNA, the CDR3 is TGCAGCGTTGTCGGGGAAGGGACCTACGAGCAGTACTTC. Residues: CSVVGEGTYEQYF.

The chain couples TRBV2 to TRBJ1-3; no clear D gene. The CDR3 runs 11 residues. Trimming took 0 bases from V and 9 from J, leaving 3 bases between them. Germline-derived CDR1 and CDR2 are SNHLY and FYNNEI. CDR3 in DNA: TGTGCCAGCAGTGAAGCAGGCACCATATATTTT. Translated: CASSEAGTIYF.

This chain uses TRBV11-2 with TRBJ1-1; the D gene is possibly TRBD1 (5 bases). Trimming took 3 bases from V and 4 from J, leaving 18 bases between them. Germline V gives CDR1 SGHAT, CDR2 FQNNGV. The CDR3 totals 16 residues. This CDR3 is CASSFTRDALGTEAFF. The DNA for the CDR3 is TGTGCCAGCAGCTTTACAAGGGACGCCCTAGGCACTGAAGCTTTCTTT.

The chain employs TRBV2 and TRBJ1-5; TRBD1 matches at 9 bases. The CDR3 spans 14 residues. Germline CDR1 reads SNHLY; CDR2 reads FYNNEI. The ends lost 3 bases at V and 7 bases at J; junction bases unmatched: 4. In DNA, the CDR3 is TGTGCCAGCAGTGAGACAGGGGGGAGGCAGCCCCAGCATTTT. This gives the protein CASSETGGRQPQHF.

This clone was seen once. This CDR3 is CASSPGTGMNYGYTF. In DNA form, the CDR3 reads TGTGCCAGCAGTCCCGGGACAGGGATGAACTATGGCTACACCTTC. V is TRBV28 and J is TRBJ1-2; TRBD1 agrees at 9 bases. Germline V gene lookup returns CDR1 MDHEN and CDR2 SYDVKM. Losses at the gene ends were 5 bases for V and 2 bases for J; bases not matched to a gene: 6. CDR3 length: 15 amino acids.

The chain carries TRBV7-9 and TRBJ1-3; TRBD1 is a possible D gene (5 bases). Germline assignment: CDR1 SEHNR and CDR2 FQNEAQ (reference sequence). CDR3 size: 16 residues. V lost 5 bases and J 0 bases, leaving 14 bases between the germline ends. CDR3 protein: CASSTRDVSSGNTIYF. In DNA, the CDR3 is TGTGCCAGCAGCACCCGGGACGTCAGCTCTGGAAACACCATATATTTT.

The rearrangement joins TRBV28 to TRBJ1-2; no definite D call. The CDR3 has 13 amino acids. Trimming took off 3 bases at V and 8 bases at J, with 13 bases between the two ends. Germline CDR1 MDHEN, CDR2 SYDVKM. CDR3 amino acids: CASSLRPELGYTF. For the CDR3, the DNA is TGTGCCAGCAGTTTGAGGCCCGAACTCGGCTACACCTTC.